This T cell receptor (beta chain) was retrieved from a study of blood T cells in healthy people across ages. On the study more broadly: When template switching was applied, about one barcoded beta molecule was captured per two T cells.

A few counts support this clonotype. Every sample yielded at least 6 million isolated PBMCs. Using a J-beta primer mix together with a sample-barcoded 5' primer, a second PCR was run for about 6 to 12 cycles. A single record per CDR3 protein comes from TCRdb applying MiXCR to the 5' RACE reads. The table lists approximately 1,000,000 distinct CDR3 sequences, roughly two fifths of them singletons. The CDR3 loop spans 13 amino acids. V lost 6 bases to trimming and J lost 5 bases, with 13 bases between them. CDR1 MNHEY and CDR2 SVGEGT come from the germline V gene. This chain joins TRBV6-2 or TRBV6-3 and TRBJ1-1; weak D call: TRBD1 (5 bases). The sequence was collected from a man younger than 30 in good health. The sequenced sample was blood. CDR3 protein: CASSHLGGTEAFF. The DNA of the CDR3 is TGTGCCAGCAGCCACCTCGGGGGGACTGAAGCTTTCTTT.